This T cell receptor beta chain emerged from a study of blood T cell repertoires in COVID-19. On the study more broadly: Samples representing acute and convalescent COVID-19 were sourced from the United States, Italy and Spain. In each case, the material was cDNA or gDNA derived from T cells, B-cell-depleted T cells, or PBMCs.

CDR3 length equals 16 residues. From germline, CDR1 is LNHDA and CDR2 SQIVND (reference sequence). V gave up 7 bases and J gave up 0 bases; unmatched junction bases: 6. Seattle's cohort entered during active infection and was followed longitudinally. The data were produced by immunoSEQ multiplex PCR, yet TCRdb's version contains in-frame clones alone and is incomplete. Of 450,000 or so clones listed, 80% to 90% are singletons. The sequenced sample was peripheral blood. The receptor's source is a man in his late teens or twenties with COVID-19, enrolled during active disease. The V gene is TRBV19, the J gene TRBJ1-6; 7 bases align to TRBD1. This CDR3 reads CASNGQESSYNSPLHF. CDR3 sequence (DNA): TGTGCCAGTAATGGACAGGAGAGCTCCTATAATTCACCCCTCCACTTT.